The 9 T cell receptor beta chains below all came from one sample that was sequenced in a study of T cells in Graves' hyperthyroidism and ophthalmopathy. RNA transcripts provided the source from which TCR beta CDR3 regions were amplified. Primed by the HTBI set, a first-round RT-PCR was run on the TCR CDR3. TCRdb passed the multiplex PCR reads through MiXCR, listing each CDR3 protein once. The sample consists of hundreds of thousands of distinct CDR3 sequences, roughly 14% of them appearing once. Sequences were obtained from blood. The receptors shown here come from a young man with Graves' ophthalmopathy.

This clonotype was found a few times. V and J are TRBV10-2 and TRBJ2-3; 10 bases are shared with TRBD2. With 1 base clipped from V and 6 bases from J, the junction kept 4 bases outside the gene matches. Germline CDR1 and CDR2: WSHSY and SAAADI. This CDR3 is 15 amino acids long. CDR3 amino acids: CASSEFSGGQDTQYF. The CDR3 nucleotides read TGCGCCAGCAGTGAGTTTAGCGGGGGGCAGGATACGCAGTATTTT.

In this sample, this clonotype turned up many times. The chain employs TRBV20-1 and TRBJ2-1; 8 bases align to TRBD2. V lost 3 bases to trimming and J lost 8 bases; unmatched junction nucleotides: 12. The CDR3 has 15 amino acids. From germline, CDR1 is DFQATT and CDR2 SNEGSKA (reference sequence). The CDR3 spells CSARSRRTSSDEQFF. CDR3 nucleotide sequence: TGCAGTGCTAGGTCACGCCGGACTAGCAGCGATGAGCAGTTCTTC.

V usage is TRBV7-3 and J usage is TRBJ2-1; TRBD2 might be the D (5 bases). The CDR3 consists of 14 residues. V was pared by 5 bases and J by 9 bases, with 17 bases between. The germline V gene encodes CDR1 SGHTA and CDR2 FQGTGA. For the CDR3, the DNA is TGTGCCAGCAGCGGAGGACGTTCTTTGGGTGAGCAGTTCTTC. This codes for CASSGGRSLGEQFF. Together with reference TRBV7-3 and TRBJ2-1, the CDR3 gives the full variable domain: GAGVSQTPSNKVTEKGKYVELRCDPISGHTALYWYRQSLGQGPEFLIYFQGTGAADDSGLPNDRFFAVRPEGSVSTLKIQRTERGDSAVYLCASSGGRSLGEQFFGPGTRLTVL.

This clonotype appeared many times. This sequence joins TRBV27 and TRBJ2-1, with a tentative D call TRBD2 (6 bases). This CDR3 comprises 15 residues. Per the germline V gene, CDR1 is MNHEY and CDR2 is SMNVEV (reference sequence). V shed 6 bases and J shed 0 bases, with 12 bases lying between them. In DNA form, the CDR3 reads TGTGCCAGCAGCACCCTTAGCGGCTCCTACAATGAGCAGTTCTTC. As protein: CASSTLSGSYNEQFF.

This clonotype was detected ten times or more. V usage is TRBV6-1 and J usage is TRBJ2-3, with 10 bases that match TRBD2. Germline V CDR1 and CDR2: MNHNS, SASEGT. This CDR3 region has 15 residues. Unmatched junction bases numbered 11, after V lost 8 bases and J lost 6 bases. DNA of the CDR3: TGTGCCAGCCTGCGGACTAGCGGAGGGGGGGATACGCAGTATTTT. Its translation is CASLRTSGGGDTQYF.

For this clonotype: A much larger clone is a single base away; this may be a read error. V and J are TRBV20-1 and TRBJ1-1, with D possibly TRBD1 on 6 matching bases. Germline V gene data show CDR1 as DFQATT and CDR2 as SNEGSKA (reference sequence). The CDR3 runs to 14 residues. Here the CDR3 reads CSALEGGLGTKAFF. The CDR3 coding sequence is TGCAGTGCTCTGGAGGGGGGATTGGGCACTAAAGCTTTCTTT.

The V call is TRBV25-1, the J call TRBJ2-5; D possibly corresponds to TRBD2 (6 bases). V gave up 2 bases and J gave up 5 bases, with 9 bases separating them. Germline lookup yields CDR1 MGHDK and CDR2 SYGVNS. This CDR3 spans 13 amino acids. The CDR3 region has the DNA TGTGCCAGCAGTGAACTGGGGAGGGAGACCCAGTACTTC. This gives the protein CASSELGRETQYF.

This clonotype was seen repeatedly, ten times or more. The chain is built from TRBV18 and TRBJ2-3, with no clear D. The germline V gene has CDR1 KGHSH and CDR2 LQKENI. V shed 3 bases and J shed 0 bases, with 4 bases lying between them. The CDR3 has 13 residues. The CDR3 region has the DNA TGTGCCAGCTCACCCCAGAGCACAGATACGCAGTATTTT. The encoded protein is CASSPQSTDTQYF.

This clonotype was observed many times. The V and J genes are TRBV3-1 and TRBJ1-2; D unresolved. Between the trimmed V and J ends, which lost 0 bases and 1 base, there was a span of 9 bases. The CDR3 is 15 residues long. Germline V CDR1 and CDR2: LGHDT, YNNKEL (reference sequence). The CDR3: CASSQDQRLNYGYTF. CDR3 nucleotides: TGTGCCAGCAGCCAAGATCAGCGACTTAACTATGGCTACACCTTC.